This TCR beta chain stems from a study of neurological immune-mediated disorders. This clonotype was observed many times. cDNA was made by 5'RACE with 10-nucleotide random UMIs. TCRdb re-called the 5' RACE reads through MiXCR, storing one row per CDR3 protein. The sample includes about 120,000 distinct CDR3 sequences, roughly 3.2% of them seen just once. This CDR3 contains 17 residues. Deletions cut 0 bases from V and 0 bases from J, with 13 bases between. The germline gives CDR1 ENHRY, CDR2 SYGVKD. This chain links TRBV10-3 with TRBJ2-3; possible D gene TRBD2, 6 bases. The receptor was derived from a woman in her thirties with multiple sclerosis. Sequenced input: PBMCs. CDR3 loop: CAISESLVAASTDTQYF. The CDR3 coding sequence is TGTGCCATCAGTGAGTCGTTGGTAGCGGCTAGCACAGATACGCAGTATTTT.